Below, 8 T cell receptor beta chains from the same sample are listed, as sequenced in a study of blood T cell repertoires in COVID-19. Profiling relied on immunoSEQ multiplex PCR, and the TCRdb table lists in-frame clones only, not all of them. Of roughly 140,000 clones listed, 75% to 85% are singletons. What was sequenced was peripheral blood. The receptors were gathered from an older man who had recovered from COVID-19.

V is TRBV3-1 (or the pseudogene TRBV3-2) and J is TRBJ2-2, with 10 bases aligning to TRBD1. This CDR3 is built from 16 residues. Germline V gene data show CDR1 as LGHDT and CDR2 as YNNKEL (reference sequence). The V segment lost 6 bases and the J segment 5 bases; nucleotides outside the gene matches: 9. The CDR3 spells CASSYTGTGVTGELFF. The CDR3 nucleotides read TGTGCCAGCAGTTACACCGGGACAGGGGTTACCGGGGAGCTGTTTTTT.

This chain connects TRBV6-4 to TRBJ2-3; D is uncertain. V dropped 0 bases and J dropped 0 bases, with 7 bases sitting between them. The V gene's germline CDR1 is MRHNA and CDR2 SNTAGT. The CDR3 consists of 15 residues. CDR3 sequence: CASSDSAGSTDTQYF. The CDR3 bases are TGTGCCAGCAGTGACTCGGCAGGAAGCACAGATACGCAGTATTTT.

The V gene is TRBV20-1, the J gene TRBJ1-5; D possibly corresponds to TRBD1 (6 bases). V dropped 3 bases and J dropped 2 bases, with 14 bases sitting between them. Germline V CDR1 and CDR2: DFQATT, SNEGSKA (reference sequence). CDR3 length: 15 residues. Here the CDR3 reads CSASVTGTGNQPQHF. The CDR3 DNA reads TGCAGTGCTAGTGTAACAGGGACGGGCAATCAGCCCCAGCATTTT.

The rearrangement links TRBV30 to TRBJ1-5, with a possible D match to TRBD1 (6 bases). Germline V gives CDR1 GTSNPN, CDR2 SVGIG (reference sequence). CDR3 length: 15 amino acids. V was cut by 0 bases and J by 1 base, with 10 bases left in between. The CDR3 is CAWSVGTLSNQPQHF. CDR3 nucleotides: TGTGCCTGGAGTGTCGGGACACTGAGCAATCAGCCCCAGCATTTT.

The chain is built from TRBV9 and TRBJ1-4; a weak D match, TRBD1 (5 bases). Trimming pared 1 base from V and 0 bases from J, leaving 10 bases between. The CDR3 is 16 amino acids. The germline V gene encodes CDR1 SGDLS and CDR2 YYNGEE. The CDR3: CASSVLRDSTNEKLFF. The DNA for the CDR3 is TGTGCCAGCAGCGTACTCCGGGACTCAACTAATGAAAAACTGTTTTTT.

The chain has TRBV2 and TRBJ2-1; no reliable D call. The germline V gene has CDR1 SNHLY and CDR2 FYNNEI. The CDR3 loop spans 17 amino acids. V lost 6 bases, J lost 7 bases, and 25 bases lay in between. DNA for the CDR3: TGTGCCAGCAGCTTATGCCTAATCTCCCCGCTGTGTAATGAGCAGTTCTTC. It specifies CASSLCLISPLCNEQFF.

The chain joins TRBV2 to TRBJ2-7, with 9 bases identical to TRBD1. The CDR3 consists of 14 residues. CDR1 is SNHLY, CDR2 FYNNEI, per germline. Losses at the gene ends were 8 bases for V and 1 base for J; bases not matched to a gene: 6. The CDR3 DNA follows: TGTGCCAGCCGAGACAGGGGGGGATCCTACGAGCAGTACTTC. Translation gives CASRDRGGSYEQYF.

The CDR3 loop is CASSIRGETQYF. CDR3 coding DNA: TGTGCCAGTAGTATACGTGGCGAGACCCAGTACTTC. The V and J genes are TRBV19 and TRBJ2-5; D remains ambiguous. The ends were cut back, 2 bases at V and 5 bases at J, with 6 bases in the middle. CDR3 size: 12 residues. Germline values: CDR1 LNHDA, CDR2 SQIVND (reference sequence).